This record covers a single TCR beta chain. Splitting of each subset's genomic DNA was done evenly across several immunoSEQ plates. Assay: immunoSEQ multiplex PCR; the TCRdb copy retains only in-frame clones and omits some. The sample holds around 2.5 million clones, 90% to 95% seen once. Investigators divided CD4+ cells into CD45RA+ naive and CD45RA-negative memory subsets. This sample is part of a study of shared clonotypes between healthy human individuals. Sequences were obtained from naive CD4+ T cells from PBMCs. Stated subset: CD45RA+ positively selected. The clonotype was recovered from a man aged 18 to 35 in good health. Some clones in this sample may be carry-over from other donors' samples.

CDR3 region: CAWMSAGHLGYNEQFF. CDR3 in DNA: TGTGCCTGGATGTCGGCGGGACACCTGGGGTACAATGAGCAGTTCTTC. The V and J genes are TRBV30 and TRBJ2-1; TRBD1 or TRBD2 may be the D gene (6 bases each). Looked up from germline, CDR1 is GTSNPN and CDR2 is SVGIG (reference sequence). V was trimmed by 4 bases and J by 4 bases, leaving 20 bases between them. This CDR3 has 16 amino acids.